This T cell receptor beta chain was captured in a study of metastatic and nonmetastatic thyroid tumors. Turning to the study itself: A comparison of repertoires was made across blood and tumor or nodule tissue from malignant and benign thyroid patients.

All patients reached thyroid surgery having received no treatment beforehand. TCRdb recomputed clones from the PCR reads via MiXCR. In the table there are about 21,000 clones, 28% of which are singletons. The germline CDR1 and CDR2 sequences are SGHRS and YFSETQ. This CDR3 contains 13 residues. V was trimmed by 5 bases and J by 5 bases, leaving 8 bases between them. The rearrangement links TRBV5-1 to TRBJ1-6, with D unclear. Sequenced input: tumor tissue. The TCR originated in a male donor with papillary thyroid cancer or a benign thyroid nodule (not recorded which). Some clones in this sample may be carry-over from other donors' samples. The CDR3 region has the DNA TGCGCCAGCAGACCGGAGGATAATTCACCCCTCCACTTT. Amino acids: CASRPEDNSPLHF.